This T cell receptor beta chain came from a study of T-cell memory formation after mild COVID-19. Study results and limitations: Contracting clones localized mainly to CM and EM when CD4+ and mainly to EMRA when CD8+.

Comments on this clonotype: Its antigen is not identified.

TCRdb independently ran MiXCR on the 5' RACE reads; one entry per CDR3 protein. The sample carries 65,000 to 95,000 distinct CDR3 sequences, roughly 13% recorded once. The source material was PBMCs or a T cell subset sorted from them (not recorded which). This clonotype was sampled from a man aged 18 to 30 who had mild COVID-19 (a few samples of this study predate the infection). Cell type and time point are not known.

CDR3 DNA: TGTGCCAGCAGCCGGCGCGGACAGGATGTTGGCTACACCTTC. Its protein is CASSRRGQDVGYTF. V usage is TRBV7-2 and J usage is TRBJ1-2; 7 nucleotides align to TRBD1. The CDR3 extends over 14 amino acids. V shed 5 bases, J shed 7 bases, and the junction held 10 bases outside the gene matches. Germline V lookup: CDR1 SGHTA, CDR2 FQGNSA.